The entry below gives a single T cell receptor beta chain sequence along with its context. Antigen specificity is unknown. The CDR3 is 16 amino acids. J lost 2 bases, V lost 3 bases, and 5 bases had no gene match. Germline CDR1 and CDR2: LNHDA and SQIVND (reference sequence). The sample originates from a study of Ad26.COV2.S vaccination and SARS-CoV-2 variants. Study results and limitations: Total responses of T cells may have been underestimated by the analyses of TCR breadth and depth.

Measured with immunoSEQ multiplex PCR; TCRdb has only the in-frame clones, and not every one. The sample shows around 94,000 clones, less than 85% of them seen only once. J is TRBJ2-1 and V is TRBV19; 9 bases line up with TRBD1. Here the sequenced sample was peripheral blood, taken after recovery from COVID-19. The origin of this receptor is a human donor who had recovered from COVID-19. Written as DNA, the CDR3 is TGTGCCAGTAGTATCCTCCGGGACAGGGCCTACAATGAGCAGTTCTTC. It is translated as CASSILRDRAYNEQFF.